These 24 T cell receptor beta chains came from one sample sequenced in a study of blood T cell repertoires in COVID-19. Method: immunoSEQ multiplex PCR; TCRdb's copy keeps in-frame clones and lacks some. Of under 200,000 clones listed, roughly 86% are singletons. Material for sequencing was peripheral blood. The receptors were sampled from a middle-aged man with active or convalescent COVID-19.

The J gene is TRBJ1-6, the V gene TRBV28; 8 nucleotides match TRBD1. The length of the CDR3 is 15 residues. Trimming removed 5 bases from V and 6 bases from J; junction bases left unmatched: 6. The V gene's germline CDR1 is MDHEN and CDR2 SYDVKM. This chain's CDR3 is CASSPRQGRNSPLHF. For the CDR3, the DNA is TGTGCCAGCAGTCCCAGACAGGGGCGTAATTCACCCCTCCACTTT.

The chain joins TRBV18 to TRBJ2-7; weak D call: TRBD2 (5 bases). In germline, CDR1 is KGHSH, CDR2 LQKENI. V dropped 5 bases and J dropped 5 bases, with 10 bases sitting between them. The CDR3 covers 12 residues. CDR3 in amino acids: CASSEGRNEQYF. In DNA, the CDR3 is TGTGCCAGCTCAGAGGGCCGGAACGAGCAGTACTTC.

This clone was observed a single time. The genes are TRBV27 and TRBJ2-7; a weak D match, TRBD2 (7 bases). In germline, CDR1 is MNHEY, CDR2 SMNVEV (reference sequence). The CDR3 is 16 amino acids. V lost 5 bases to trimming and J lost 7 bases, with 24 bases between them. The CDR3 loop reads CASSPMGGTTLEEQYF. DNA of the CDR3: TGTGCCAGCAGTCCCATGGGGGGGACAACCTTAGAGGAGCAGTACTTC.

V usage is TRBV6-5 and J usage is TRBJ2-4, with 8 bases fitting TRBD1. Germline V CDR1 and CDR2: MNHEY, SVGAGI. The V and J ends lost 6 bases and 7 bases, in that order; junction bases with no gene match: 8. The CDR3 is 14 residues long. CDR3 coding DNA: TGTGCCAGCAGAGCCGGGACAGGCGGGAACATTCAGTACTTC. It encodes CASRAGTGGNIQYF.

J is TRBJ2-2 and V is TRBV7-2; D is perhaps TRBD2 (6 bases). The V end was cut by 10 bases, the J end by 2 bases, with 17 bases between. The CDR3 runs to 15 residues. Germline values: CDR1 SGHTA, CDR2 FQGNSA. CDR3 region: CATAEVAANTGELFF. Written as DNA, the CDR3 is TGTGCCACAGCTGAGGTAGCGGCCAACACCGGGGAGCTGTTTTTT.

The J gene is TRBJ1-2, the V gene TRBV2; 8 nucleotides line up with TRBD1. With V trimmed by 7 bases and J by 0 bases, 7 bases remained unmatched. This CDR3 has 15 amino acids. The germline gives CDR1 SNHLY, CDR2 FYNNEI. The DNA of the CDR3 is TGTGCCAGCAAGAAACAGGGGGACCCTAACTATGGCTACACCTTC. Its protein product is CASKKQGDPNYGYTF. Full variable domain (remainder filled in from reference TRBV2 and TRBJ1-2): EPEVTQTPSHQVTQMGQEVILRCVPISNHLYFYWYRQILGQKVEFLVSFYNNEISEKSEIFDDQFSVERPDGSNFTLKIRSTKLEDSAMYFCASKKQGDPNYGYTFGSGTRLTVV.

The rearrangement joins TRBV7-8 to TRBJ2-5; 10 bases fit TRBD1. The V and J ends lost 4 bases and 5 bases, in that order; junction bases with no gene match: 4. This CDR3 has 14 amino acids. Germline lookup yields CDR1 SGHVS and CDR2 FQNEAQ. The DNA of the CDR3 is TGTGCCAGCAGCTCCTGGACAGGGGGTGAGACCCAGTACTTC. Translation: CASSSWTGGETQYF.

This chain uses TRBV6-6 with TRBJ1-5; no clear D gene. V was clipped by 4 bases and J by 5 bases, with 9 bases between them. The germline CDR1 and CDR2 sequences are MNHNY and SVGAGI (reference sequence). The CDR3 totals 13 residues. CDR3 DNA sequence: TGTGCCAGCAGTTTGCGGGAGGATCAGCCCCAGCATTTT. Translation: CASSLREDQPQHF.

The V and J genes are TRBV6-5 and TRBJ1-2, with unresolved D. This CDR3 contains 14 residues. Germline CDR1 is MNHEY and CDR2 is SVGAGI. V lost 7 bases, J lost 1 base, and 13 bases lay in between. CDR3 sequence (DNA): TGTGCCAGCATGGTAGTGACGGGTAACTATGGCTACACCTTC. This translates into CASMVVTGNYGYTF.

The chain couples TRBV4-1 to TRBJ1-4; no clear D gene. The V and J ends lost 2 bases and 5 bases respectively, with 9 bases between them. CDR1 is MGHRA and CDR2 is YSYEKL in the germline V gene. The CDR3 length is 14 residues. CDR3 residues: CASSQLSQNEKLFF. CDR3 DNA: TGCGCCAGCAGCCAATTGAGCCAAAATGAAAAACTGTTTTTT.

The chain joins TRBV4-2 to TRBJ1-1; D might be TRBD1 (5 bases). Trimming pared 4 bases from V and 4 bases from J, leaving 13 bases between. The CDR3 contains 14 residues. Germline assignment: CDR1 LGHNA and CDR2 YNFKEQ. CDR3 in amino acids: CASSLNRGATEAFF. The CDR3 DNA follows: TGTGCCAGCAGCCTAAATCGTGGGGCCACTGAAGCTTTCTTT.

This rearrangement joins TRBV6-1 to TRBJ2-7; TRBD1 aligns across 7 bases. Per germline, CDR1 MNHNS and CDR2 SASEGT. With V trimmed by 3 bases and J by 2 bases, 7 bases remained unmatched. This CDR3 is 15 amino acids long. The CDR3 coding sequence is TGTGCCAGCAGTGAGTCGACAGGGAACCCCTACGAGCAGTACTTC. Translating gives CASSESTGNPYEQYF.

The V call is TRBV11-2, the J call TRBJ2-5; 9 nucleotides match TRBD1. The trim removed 3 bases at V and 5 bases at J, leaving 4 bases unmatched. CDR3 length: 14 amino acids. Germline CDR1 reads SGHAT; CDR2 reads FQNNGV. The CDR3 bases are TGTGCCAGCAGCTTCCTCACAGGGGGCGAGACCCAGTACTTC. It specifies CASSFLTGGETQYF. Together with reference TRBV11-2 and TRBJ2-5, the CDR3 gives the full variable domain: EAGVAQSPRYKIIEKRQSVAFWCNPISGHATLYWYQQILGQGPKLLIQFQNNGVVDDSQLPKDRFSAERLKGVDSTLKIQPAKLEDSAVYLCASSFLTGGETQYFGPGTRLLVL.

The chain links TRBV19 to TRBJ2-5; 8 nucleotides match TRBD1. With V trimmed by 9 bases and J by 3 bases, 6 bases remained unmatched. Per germline, CDR1 LNHDA and CDR2 SQIVND (reference sequence). The CDR3 loop spans 13 amino acids. CDR3 loop: CASGGQGEETQYF. The CDR3 region has the DNA TGTGCCAGCGGCGGACAGGGTGAAGAGACCCAGTACTTC.

V is TRBV6-6 and J is TRBJ1-1; D ambiguous. This CDR3 has 14 amino acids. With 6 bases removed from V and 5 bases from J, the gap between germline ends came to 16 bases. Germline loops: CDR1 MNHNY, CDR2 SVGAGI (reference sequence). CDR3 sequence: CASSPPRVRTEAFF. The CDR3 DNA reads as TGTGCCAGCAGCCCCCCGCGGGTCAGGACTGAAGCTTTCTTT.

The V gene is TRBV27, the J gene TRBJ2-2, with D hard to call. CDR1 is MNHEY and CDR2 is SMNVEV in the germline V gene (reference sequence). The CDR3 is 13 amino acids. Trimming pared 6 bases from V and 4 bases from J, leaving 9 bases between. CDR3 nucleotide sequence: TGTGCCAGCAGCTTCGGTTCCACCGGGGAGCTGTTTTTT. Its protein product is CASSFGSTGELFF.

The gene calls are TRBV30 and TRBJ2-3; 12 bases are a match to TRBD2. Germline loops: CDR1 GTSNPN, CDR2 SVGIG (reference sequence). The CDR3 extends over 13 amino acids. The ends lost 7 bases at V and 4 bases at J; junction bases unmatched: 3. The CDR3 DNA reads TGTGCCTCGACTAGCGGGGGTGCAGATACGCAGTATTTT. This sequence encodes CASTSGGADTQYF.

The V and J genes are TRBV9 and TRBJ2-6, with D possibly being TRBD2 (6 bases). The V end lost 3 bases, the J end lost 0 bases, and 16 bases lay between the germline ends. There are 18 residues in the CDR3. Germline lookup yields CDR1 SGDLS and CDR2 YYNGEE. The DNA of the CDR3 is TGTGCCAGCAGCGGCCCGACTAGGGAAAACTCTGGGGCCAACGTCCTGACTTTC. Amino acids: CASSGPTRENSGANVLTF. Looking up the rest from reference TRBV9 and TRBJ2-6 gives the full variable domain: DSGVTQTPKHLITATGQRVTLRCSPRSGDLSVYWYQQSLDQGLQFLIQYYNGEERAKGNILERFSAQQFPDLHSELNLSSLELGDSALYFCASSGPTRENSGANVLTFGAGSRLTVL.

This rearrangement joins TRBV9 to TRBJ1-2, with TRBD1 matching 11 bases. Germline assignment: CDR1 SGDLS and CDR2 YYNGEE. V shed 3 bases, J shed 5 bases, and the junction held 6 bases outside the gene matches. The CDR3 loop spans 15 amino acids. The CDR3 here is CASSGPGTGGYGYTF. In nucleotides, the CDR3 is TGTGCCAGCAGCGGTCCCGGGACAGGGGGGTATGGCTACACCTTC.

This clone occurred a few times. The chain employs TRBV6-2 or TRBV6-3 and TRBJ1-2, with 8 nucleotides matching TRBD1. CDR1 is MNHEY, CDR2 SVGEGT, per germline. This CDR3 contains 13 residues. Trimming took 6 bases from V and 7 from J; bases not matched to a gene: 7. CDR3 residues: CASSETGGGGYTF. CDR3 in DNA: TGTGCCAGCAGCGAAACAGGGGGTGGTGGCTACACCTTC.

This clone has only one observation. The chain is built from TRBV10-3 and TRBJ2-3; 13 bases agree with TRBD2. Germline V CDR1 and CDR2: ENHRY, SYGVKD. The CDR3 sequence is 17 residues long. With V trimmed by 7 bases and J by 3 bases, 10 bases remained unmatched. Here the CDR3 DNA reads TGTGCCATCAAACGTGGACTAGCGGGGGTACAAACAGATACGCAGTATTTT. Translation: CAIKRGLAGVQTDTQYF.

The chain combines TRBV27 with TRBJ2-5; 8 bases fit TRBD1. Germline V lookup: CDR1 MNHEY, CDR2 SMNVEV (reference sequence). Germline trimming cut 4 bases from V and 4 bases from J; bases unmatched to any gene: 2. The CDR3 spans 13 residues. The CDR3 protein is CASSWTGRETQYF. In DNA, the CDR3 is TGTGCCAGCAGTTGGACAGGGCGAGAGACCCAGTACTTC.

The chain couples TRBV6-6 to TRBJ1-1; possibly TRBD1 for D (5 bases). V lost 6 bases and J lost 0, with 14 bases in between. This CDR3 has 15 amino acids. Germline loops: CDR1 MNHNY, CDR2 SVGAGI (reference sequence). This CDR3 reads CASRADTGLNTEAFF. CDR3 in DNA: TGTGCCAGCAGGGCCGACACAGGTCTGAACACTGAAGCTTTCTTT.

The chain recombines TRBV6-2 or TRBV6-3 with TRBJ2-7, with TRBD1 matching over 10 bases. In germline, CDR1 is MNHEY, CDR2 SVGEGT. The CDR3 spans 15 residues. Trimming cost V 4 bases and J 3 bases; bases outside gene matches: 6. This CDR3 reads CASSFWTGGVYEQYF. The DNA of the CDR3 is TGTGCCAGCAGTTTTTGGACAGGGGGTGTCTACGAGCAGTACTTC.